Presented here are 27 T cell receptor beta chains from one specimen sequenced in a study of cytomegalovirus exposure and HLA in healthy donors. Both 60 Vbeta primers and 13 Jbeta primers went into the PCR. Sequencing was performed with immunoSEQ multiplex PCR; in TCRdb, only in-frame clones are kept and a portion is missing. The table lists 65,000 to 85,000 clones, roughly 70% of them singletons. The specimen was PBMCs. The receptors shown here come from a man aged 60-69 years in good health and CMV-seropositive.

The chain is built from TRBV30 and TRBJ1-1; tentatively, D is TRBD1 (5 bases). The V end lost 5 bases, the J end lost 8 bases, and 18 bases lay between the germline ends. The germline gives CDR1 GTSNPN, CDR2 SVGIG (reference sequence). The CDR3 is made up of 13 amino acids. CDR3 protein: CAWLMTTEAEAFF. Written as DNA, the CDR3 is TGTGCCTGGCTCATGACGACAGAAGCGGAAGCTTTCTTT.

The chain has TRBV9 and TRBJ2-3; tentatively, D is TRBD2 (7 bases). This CDR3 region has 16 residues. Germline lookup yields CDR1 SGDLS and CDR2 YYNGEE. Trimming left V 0 bases short and J 2 bases short, with 13 bases between. This CDR3 reads CASSVEGGGPTDTQYF. CDR3 sequence (DNA): TGTGCCAGCAGCGTAGAGGGAGGGGGGCCCACAGATACGCAGTATTTT.

V usage is TRBV6-4 and J usage is TRBJ2-1, with D possibly matching TRBD2 (7 bases). The CDR3 extends over 13 amino acids. V was shortened by 2 bases and J by 8 bases, with 10 bases between the two germline ends. The germline gives CDR1 MRHNA, CDR2 SNTAGT. The CDR3 DNA is TGTGCCAGCAGTGACGGCGGGGGCTATGAGCAGTTCTTC. Its translation: CASSDGGGYEQFF.

V usage is TRBV6-1 and J usage is TRBJ1-4; 7 bases agree with TRBD1. This CDR3 has 15 amino acids. V lost 6 bases to trimming and J lost 4 bases; unmatched junction nucleotides: 8. CDR1 MNHNS and CDR2 SASEGT come from the germline V gene. The CDR3 loop reads CASSHGTAGNEKLFF. The CDR3 DNA reads as TGTGCCAGCAGCCATGGGACAGCCGGTAATGAAAAACTGTTTTTT.

This chain uses TRBV9 with TRBJ1-2; D unclear. The V end was cut by 2 bases, the J end by 8 bases, with 13 bases between. The CDR3 runs 13 residues. CDR1 and CDR2 from the germline V gene are SGDLS and YYNGEE. In nucleotides, the CDR3 is TGTGCCAGCAGCGTTGGCACTCACAGAGGCTACACCTTC. Amino acid sequence: CASSVGTHRGYTF.

The chain combines TRBV7-9 with TRBJ2-7; 13 nucleotides agree with TRBD2. Looked up from germline, CDR1 is SEHNR and CDR2 is FQNEAQ (reference sequence). The CDR3 runs to 16 residues. With V trimmed by 5 bases and J by 4 bases, 8 bases remained unmatched. For the CDR3, the DNA is TGTGCCAGCAGCAGGGGGACTAGCGGGACGGTTTACGAGCAGTACTTC. This gives the protein CASSRGTSGTVYEQYF.

The chain links TRBV5-1 to TRBJ1-1; TRBD1 is a possible D gene (6 bases). In germline, CDR1 is SGHRS, CDR2 YFSETQ. This CDR3 has 16 amino acids. Between the trimmed V and J ends, which lost 0 bases and 0 bases, there was a span of 12 bases. The CDR3 bases are TGCGCCAGCAGCTTGGCCGGACAGCTCATGAACACTGAAGCTTTCTTT. It specifies CASSLAGQLMNTEAFF.

This clone has a handful of counts. This chain joins TRBV5-4 and TRBJ1-2, with TRBD1 identical over 8 bases. The CDR3 has 16 residues. The germline gives CDR1 SGHNT, CDR2 YYREEE (reference sequence). V shed 0 bases, J shed 5 bases, and the junction held 9 bases outside the gene matches. The CDR3, as DNA: TGTGCCAGCAGCTTGGCGTCGACAGGGGCGAAGTATGGCTACACCTTC. Translated, it gives CASSLASTGAKYGYTF.

J is TRBJ2-3 and V is TRBV7-9; D possibly corresponds to TRBD1 (6 bases). Germline CDR1 reads SEHNR; CDR2 reads FQNEAQ (reference sequence). This CDR3 comprises 16 residues. Trimming removed 5 bases from V and 0 bases from J, with 15 bases in between. CDR3 protein: CASSPRWGRSTDTQYF. CDR3 in DNA: TGTGCCAGCAGCCCAAGGTGGGGGCGGAGCACAGATACGCAGTATTTT.

This chain uses TRBV11-2 with TRBJ2-7; 9 nucleotides match TRBD1. The CDR3 has 16 residues. Trimming at V came to 0 bases and at J to 2 bases, leaving 5 bases not matched to a gene. Germline assignment: CDR1 SGHAT and CDR2 FQNNGV. Here the CDR3 reads CASSLDPGTGTYEQYF. The CDR3 coding sequence is TGTGCCAGCAGCTTAGATCCCGGGACAGGGACCTACGAGCAGTACTTC. The complete variable domain, with remaining parts taken from reference TRBV11-2 and TRBJ2-7, reads EAGVAQSPRYKIIEKRQSVAFWCNPISGHATLYWYQQILGQGPKLLIQFQNNGVVDDSQLPKDRFSAERLKGVDSTLKIQPAKLEDSAVYLCASSLDPGTGTYEQYFGPGTRLTVT.

This chain joins TRBV30 and TRBJ1-4; the match to TRBD1 covers 9 bases. CDR3 length equals 14 residues. Germline V CDR1 and CDR2: GTSNPN, SVGIG (reference sequence). The ends lost 3 bases at V and 6 bases at J; junction bases unmatched: 5. The CDR3 DNA is TGTGCCTGGAGGCGGACAGGGGCGGATGAAAAACTGTTTTTT. Translation gives CAWRRTGADEKLFF.

This sequence joins TRBV19 and TRBJ2-7; 7 bases fit TRBD1. The CDR3 has 12 residues. Germline assignment: CDR1 LNHDA and CDR2 SQIVND (reference sequence). V trimming: 6 bases; J trimming: 12 bases; junction bases outside the gene matches: 11. CDR3 DNA sequence: TGTGCCAGTAGCCCGAAACAGGGGAGCCGGTACTTC. This sequence encodes CASSPKQGSRYF.

The chain joins TRBV7-2 to TRBJ1-2; 9 bases are a match to TRBD1. This CDR3 spans 15 amino acids. J was trimmed by 8 bases and V by 0 bases; bases with no gene match: 7. Germline lookup yields CDR1 SGHTA and CDR2 FQGNSA. CDR3 nucleotide sequence: TGTGCCAGCAGCTTAGCTGTGGGACAGGGAGACGGCTACACCTTC. It is translated as CASSLAVGQGDGYTF. Full variable domain (outside the CDR3, taken from reference TRBV7-2 and TRBJ1-2): GAGVSQSPSNKVTEKGKDVELRCDPISGHTALYWYRQSLGQGLEFLIYFQGNSAPDKSGLPSDRFSAERTGGSVSTLTIQRTQQEDSAVYLCASSLAVGQGDGYTFGSGTRLTVV.

The chain carries TRBV6-1 and TRBJ1-1; no definite D call. V lost 8 bases and J lost 5, with 15 bases in between. There are 13 residues in the CDR3. Germline CDR1 reads MNHNS; CDR2 reads SASEGT. In DNA form, the CDR3 reads TGTGCCAGCTGGATTTGGAGAATAACTGAAGCTTTCTTT. Translating gives CASWIWRITEAFF.

J is TRBJ1-5 and V is TRBV12-5, with 9 positions matching TRBD1. V lost 4 bases and J lost 11; bases outside the gene matches: 15. The CDR3 is 16 residues long. CDR1 LGHNT and CDR2 FRNRAP come from the germline V gene. The CDR3 sequence: CASGSAEGTGRRAQHF. DNA for the CDR3: TGTGCTAGTGGTTCCGCCGAGGGGACAGGGCGACGTGCCCAGCATTTT. Full variable domain (remainder filled in from reference TRBV12-5 and TRBJ1-5): DARVTQTPRHKVTEMGQEVTMRCQPILGHNTVFWYRQTMMQGLELLAYFRNRAPLDDSGMPKDRFSAEMPDATLATLKIQPSEPRDSAVYFCASGSAEGTGRRAQHFGDGTRLSIL.

The chain links TRBV7-2 to TRBJ1-1; perhaps TRBD1 as D (5 bases). Per the germline V gene, CDR1 is SGHTA and CDR2 is FQGNSA. Trimming left V 5 bases short and J 2 bases short, with 15 bases between. The CDR3 runs to 15 residues. CDR3 residues: CASSRRTGVNTEAFF. CDR3 DNA sequence: TGTGCCAGCAGCCGAAGAACAGGAGTCAACACTGAAGCTTTCTTT.

This clone showed up just a few times. This chain uses TRBV7-9 with TRBJ2-2; tentative D call: TRBD1 (5 bases). Trimming took off 1 base at V and 6 bases at J, with 9 bases between the two ends. The CDR3 is 14 residues long. CDR1 is SEHNR and CDR2 is FQNEAQ in the germline V gene (reference sequence). The CDR3, as DNA: TGTGCCAGCAGCTTAGATAGGACATCCGGGGAGCTGTTTTTT. This gives the protein CASSLDRTSGELFF.

This chain's CDR3 is CASSEAYGDRVGYTF. CDR3 DNA: TGTGCCAGCAGTGAAGCGTACGGAGACAGGGTTGGCTACACCTTC. The chain couples TRBV6-1 to TRBJ1-2, with TRBD1 matching over 7 bases. J was trimmed by 7 bases and V by 0 bases; bases with no gene match: 8. The germline CDR1 and CDR2 sequences are MNHNS and SASEGT. CDR3 length equals 15 residues.

V is TRBV5-1 and J is TRBJ2-5; 7 bases line up with TRBD2. The germline gives CDR1 SGHRS, CDR2 YFSETQ. The CDR3 sequence is 16 residues long. V shed 4 bases, J shed 5 bases, and the junction held 14 bases outside the gene matches. The chain's CDR3 is CASSAGSGGLGETQYF. CDR3 in DNA: TGCGCCAGCAGCGCCGGCTCGGGAGGCTTGGGCGAGACCCAGTACTTC.

The genes are TRBV5-1 and TRBJ1-1; TRBD1 matches 8 bases. The germline CDR1 and CDR2 sequences are SGHRS and YFSETQ. The CDR3 extends over 15 amino acids. After removal of 4 bases from V and 6 bases from J, the junction contained 11 bases not matched to a gene. CDR3 residues: CASSVTGQAMAEAFF. The CDR3 DNA follows: TGCGCCAGCAGCGTAACGGGACAGGCCATGGCTGAAGCTTTCTTT.

The chain recombines TRBV5-8 with TRBJ2-7, with no clear D. This CDR3 has 14 residues. From germline, CDR1 is SGHTS and CDR2 YDEGEE. V was cut by 0 bases and J by 6 bases, with 13 bases left in between. CDR3 sequence (DNA): TGTGCCAGCAGCTTGGACCTGCAGGCAGGCGAGCAGTACTTC. Amino acids: CASSLDLQAGEQYF.

Here the CDR3 DNA reads TGTGCCAGCAACAAACAGGGGACCACCGGGGAGCTGTTTTTT. Its translation is CASNKQGTTGELFF. V and J are TRBV6-5 and TRBJ2-2, with 7 bases fitting TRBD1. V was clipped by 7 bases and J by 4 bases; unmatched bases: 6. The CDR3 sequence is 14 residues long. Germline V gives CDR1 MNHEY, CDR2 SVGAGI.

The V and J genes are TRBV19 and TRBJ2-2; a possible D gene is TRBD2 (5 bases). CDR1 is LNHDA, CDR2 SQIVND, per germline (reference sequence). The CDR3 length is 16 residues. V was pared by 3 bases and J by 8 bases, with 19 bases between. The CDR3, as DNA: TGTGCCAGTAGTATTGAAGCGGCCAAGATAGCTGGGGAGCTGTTTTTT. Protein: CASSIEAAKIAGELFF.

The chain uses TRBV30 and TRBJ2-3, with D perhaps matching TRBD2 (5 bases). V lost 4 bases and J 5 bases, leaving 16 bases between the germline ends. CDR3 length: 14 residues. Germline CDR1 reads GTSNPN; CDR2 reads SVGIG (reference sequence). As DNA, the CDR3 is TGTGCCTGGAATGGAGCGGTACGTGGAGATACGCAGTATTTT. This sequence encodes CAWNGAVRGDTQYF.

The chain uses TRBV25-1 and TRBJ2-1; 9 bases are a match to TRBD1. The V gene end was trimmed by 3 bases and the J gene end by 6 bases; junction bases not matched to a gene: 6. Germline V gives CDR1 MGHDK, CDR2 SYGVNS. CDR3 length equals 15 residues. CDR3 in DNA: TGTGCCAGCAGTGATCCCGGGACAGGGATCAATGAGCAGTTCTTC. Translation: CASSDPGTGINEQFF.

This clone was detected only a few times. The CDR3 bases are TGTGCCAGTTTACCGGGACAGAACACCGGGGAGCTGTTTTTT. As protein: CASLPGQNTGELFF. The rearrangement uses TRBV19 and TRBJ2-2; D may be TRBD1 (6 bases). Germline V gives CDR1 LNHDA, CDR2 SQIVND (reference sequence). The CDR3 has 14 amino acids. V was pared by 8 bases and J by 1 base, with 11 bases between.

This clone was seen a single time. This chain links TRBV19 with TRBJ2-2; 11 bases map to TRBD1. This CDR3 is built from 18 residues. Germline V gene lookup returns CDR1 LNHDA and CDR2 SQIVND (reference sequence). V gave up 5 bases and J gave up 6 bases; unmatched junction bases: 14. Here the CDR3 reads CASSPDPRTGGESGELFF. The CDR3 DNA reads TGTGCCAGTAGTCCCGACCCCCGGACAGGGGGCGAGTCCGGGGAGCTGTTTTTT.